Each of the 15 T cell receptor beta chains below was sequenced from the same sample in a study of human T cells and chemical hapten exposure. MiXCR was run by TCRdb on the RACE reads, yielding one entry per CDR3 protein. Of approximately 340,000 distinct CDR3 sequences in the sample, about 7% were seen once. Time point here: patch test 1, 2 weeks after DPC sensitization. Treatment of the sample: therapeutic diphenylcyclopropenone sensitization with weekly scalp DPC. The sequencing here drew on whole blood, taken in connection with sensitization to the hapten diphenylcyclopropenone (DPC). The receptors stem from a woman aged 18-30 years with alopecia areata. Some clones in this sample may be carry-over from other donors' samples.

This clonotype was recorded at least ten times. This rearrangement joins TRBV15 to TRBJ2-3; TRBD2 matches at 8 bases. V shed 1 base and J 0 bases; nucleotides not matched to a gene: 6. Germline CDR1 reads LNHNV; CDR2 reads YYDKDF (reference sequence). The CDR3 consists of 17 residues. The CDR3 loop is CATSRGRGGYSTDTQYF. The CDR3, as DNA: TGTGCCACCAGCAGAGGCCGGGGGGGCTACAGCACAGATACGCAGTATTTT.

The rearrangement links TRBV4-3 to TRBJ1-6; D unresolved. V gave up 0 bases and J gave up 13 bases, with 10 bases separating them. CDR1 is LGHNA and CDR2 is YSLEER in the germline V gene. The CDR3 has 13 residues. The CDR3 spells CASSQDKVSPLHF. DNA of the CDR3: TGCGCCAGCAGCCAAGATAAGGTTTCCCCCCTCCACTTT.

This clonotype has more than one count but fewer than ten. This chain links TRBV6-5 with TRBJ2-2; no definite D call. Trimming took off 6 bases at V and 7 bases at J, with 15 bases between the two ends. This CDR3 has 14 amino acids. Germline V gene sequence: CDR1 MNHEY, CDR2 SVGAGI. The CDR3 loop is CASSKRPFGGELFF. CDR3 sequence (DNA): TGTGCCAGCAGCAAAAGGCCCTTCGGCGGGGAGCTGTTTTTT.

In this sample, this clonotype turned up many times. The DNA for the CDR3 is TGTGCCAGCAGCCGAAGCAGGGACACCGGGGAGCTGTTTTTT. It is translated as CASSRSRDTGELFF. The chain uses TRBV14 and TRBJ2-2, with D possibly being TRBD1 (5 bases). The CDR3 sequence is 14 residues long. V lost 4 bases and J 3 bases, leaving 9 bases between the germline ends. CDR1 and CDR2 (germline): SGHDN, FVKESK.

This clonotype showed up many times. The chain links TRBV6-6 to TRBJ1-1; D is perhaps TRBD1 (6 bases). The CDR3 runs to 15 residues. Between the trimmed V and J ends, which lost 0 bases and 1 base, there was a span of 9 bases. The V gene's germline CDR1 is MNHNY and CDR2 SVGAGI (reference sequence). The CDR3 reads CASSYSGTPNTEAFF. CDR3 nucleotide sequence: TGTGCCAGCAGTTACTCGGGGACACCGAACACTGAAGCTTTCTTT.

This clonotype was seen a few times. The genes are TRBV7-9 and TRBJ1-5, with D unresolved. The germline V gene encodes CDR1 SEHNR and CDR2 FQNEAQ (reference sequence). This CDR3 is built from 14 residues. The V end lost 3 bases, the J end lost 1 base, and 7 bases lay between the germline ends. The CDR3 region is CASSFESSNQPQHF. DNA for the CDR3: TGTGCCAGCAGCTTCGAATCCAGCAATCAGCCCCAGCATTTT.

The chain combines TRBV10-3 with TRBJ2-7, with 9 bases matching TRBD1. The CDR3 runs to 13 residues. The ends lost 10 bases at V and 6 bases at J; junction bases unmatched: 10. The germline V gene has CDR1 ENHRY and CDR2 SYGVKD. For the CDR3, the DNA is TGTGCCACCGCCGGGACAGGGACGCGCGAGCAGTACTTC. Protein: CATAGTGTREQYF.

V and J are TRBV28 and TRBJ1-6, with unresolved D. The CDR3 is made up of 12 amino acids. V lost 2 bases and J lost 9, with 5 bases in between. CDR1 is MDHEN and CDR2 is SYDVKM in the germline V gene. This CDR3 reads CASSLAGSPLHF. CDR3 DNA sequence: TGTGCCAGCAGTTTAGCGGGTTCACCCCTCCACTTT.

This sequence joins TRBV12-3 or TRBV12-4 and TRBJ1-2; TRBD1 might be the D (5 bases). The CDR3 length is 11 residues. Trimming removed 4 bases from V and 7 bases from J, with 7 bases in between. Here the CDR3 DNA reads TGTGCCAGCAGTTGGGGGAGTGGCTACACCTTC. Amino acids: CASSWGSGYTF.

This clonotype occurred a few times. The chain has TRBV10-3 and TRBJ2-7; D is unclear. Germline V gene lookup returns CDR1 ENHRY and CDR2 SYGVKD. The CDR3 consists of 14 residues. Between the trimmed V and J ends, which lost 5 bases and 0 bases, there was a span of 11 bases. The CDR3 nucleotides are TGTGCCATCAGTCGGCCTGGCGGCTCCTACGAGCAGTACTTC. This translates into CAISRPGGSYEQYF.

In its sample, this clonotype was seen a few times. The chain combines TRBV5-6 with TRBJ2-7; D gene ambiguous. CDR3 size: 12 residues. CDR1 and CDR2 from the germline V gene are SGHDT and YYEEEE. V was shortened by 4 bases and J by 4 bases, with 9 bases between the two germline ends. Here the CDR3 DNA reads TGTGCCAGCAGCCGTTCTTGGTACGAGCAGTACTTC. Amino acid sequence: CASSRSWYEQYF.

This chain links TRBV18 with TRBJ1-5; D uncertain. From germline, CDR1 is KGHSH and CDR2 LQKENI. Trimming removed 3 bases from V and 5 bases from J, with 11 bases in between. The CDR3 covers 14 residues. The CDR3 DNA is TGTGCCAGCTCACCTTCGACCGGGGATCAGCCCCAGCATTTT. This encodes CASSPSTGDQPQHF.

This clonotype was observed a handful of times. Written as DNA, the CDR3 is TGCAGTGCTAGGACCGGGACTACAAACACCGGGGAGCTGTTTTTT. This sequence encodes CSARTGTTNTGELFF. The chain uses TRBV20-1 and TRBJ2-2, with 7 bases fitting TRBD2. CDR3 length equals 15 residues. Per germline, CDR1 DFQATT and CDR2 SNEGSKA (reference sequence). Trimming took 3 bases from V and 2 from J; bases not matched to a gene: 6.

This clonotype showed up just a few times. The rearrangement links TRBV19 to TRBJ2-7; D is uncertain. The V end was cut by 1 base, the J end by 0 bases, with 13 bases between. There are 16 residues in the CDR3. CDR1 is LNHDA, CDR2 SQIVND, per germline (reference sequence). This CDR3 reads CASSIGAPLSSYEQYF. CDR3 nucleotide sequence: TGTGCCAGTAGTATAGGGGCCCCGCTCTCCTCCTACGAGCAGTACTTC.

The DNA of the CDR3 is TGTGCCAGCAGCTCAGAGCGGGGGGGCCGGGGCACCGGGGAGCTGTTTTTT. Residues: CASSSERGGRGTGELFF. This chain links TRBV11-2 with TRBJ2-2; 10 bases line up with TRBD2. This CDR3 has 17 residues. With V trimmed by 4 bases and J by 4 bases, 9 bases remained unmatched. The germline gives CDR1 SGHAT, CDR2 FQNNGV.